Shown below are 3 T cell receptor beta chains from a single sample sequenced in a study of blood T cell repertoires in COVID-19. Using immunoSEQ multiplex PCR, the repertoire was profiled, and TCRdb retains in-frame clones only, with some absent. The data contain under 200,000 clones, about 74% of them singletons. The sample consisted of peripheral blood. These receptors originate from a man in his sixties with acute or convalescent COVID-19.

This sequence joins TRBV6-6 and TRBJ2-7; 8 bases are a match to TRBD1. The CDR3 is 13 amino acids. The trim removed 8 bases at V and 4 bases at J, leaving 7 bases unmatched. The V gene's germline CDR1 is MNHNY and CDR2 SVGAGI (reference sequence). The CDR3, as DNA: TGTGCCAGCGAGGGGGACAGGAGTTACGAGCAGTACTTC. This encodes CASEGDRSYEQYF.

This chain uses TRBV4-2 with TRBJ2-2; D is perhaps TRBD1 (6 bases). The germline gives CDR1 LGHNA, CDR2 YNFKEQ. V was trimmed by 0 bases and J by 6 bases, leaving 11 bases between them. The CDR3 loop spans 15 amino acids. CDR3 coding DNA: TGTGCCAGCAGCCAAGACTTACAGGGTGCCGGGGAGCTGTTTTTT. This translates into CASSQDLQGAGELFF.

The rearrangement joins TRBV6-5 to TRBJ1-2; D is uncertain. Trimming stripped 2 bases from V and 6 bases from J, with 10 bases between. Germline-derived CDR1 and CDR2 are MNHEY and SVGAGI. This CDR3 is 13 amino acids long. In DNA form, the CDR3 reads TGTGCCAGCAGTTACGAGGGCTTCGATGGCTACACCTTC. Translating gives CASSYEGFDGYTF.